This T cell receptor beta chain was captured by sequencing in a study of blood T cell repertoires in COVID-19. Study overall: Italy, Spain and the United States were the sources of the convalescent and acute COVID-19 samples. Nucleic acid was either cDNA or gDNA, and it came from T cells, B-cell-depleted T cells, or PBMCs.

Original methodology: For nucleated cells, counts were estimated from reference gene primer amplification. Using immunoSEQ multiplex PCR, the repertoire was profiled, and TCRdb retains in-frame clones only, with some absent. The V and J calls and the clone size are those of that table, but D and trimming were determined from the DNA. The sample carries fewer than 250,000 clones, around 85% recorded once. Germline V gives CDR1 LGHNT, CDR2 FRNRAP. The length of the CDR3 is 14 residues. The V and J ends lost 5 bases and 7 bases, in that order; junction bases with no gene match: 7. The source of this sequence is a young man with acute or convalescent COVID-19. Sequencing was done on a sample of peripheral blood. The chain employs TRBV12-5 and TRBJ1-1, with TRBD1 matching over 10 bases. DNA for the CDR3: TGTGCTAGTGGTCCTAGACAGGGGGCCGTTGAAGCTTTCTTT. Translated, it gives CASGPRQGAVEAFF.